This section outlines one TCR beta chain sequence together with its context. This record belongs to a study of blood T cell repertoires in COVID-19. The wider study: The study drew acute and convalescent COVID-19 samples from the United States, Italy and Spain. The cDNA or gDNA used as material had been derived from T cells, B-cell-depleted T cells, or PBMCs.

Method: immunoSEQ multiplex PCR; TCRdb's copy keeps in-frame clones and lacks some. The sample contains about 190,000 clones, about nine tenths of which appear only once. The CDR3 covers 12 residues. Germline V gene sequence: CDR1 LNHDA, CDR2 SQIVND (reference sequence). Trimming shortened V by 9 bases and J by 2 bases, and 10 bases separated the two germline ends. This TCR was recovered from a man younger than 40 with acute or convalescent COVID-19. This sequence joins TRBV19 and TRBJ1-2; D uncertain. Sequencing was done on a sample of peripheral blood. CDR3 nucleotide sequence: TGTGCCAGCGCACAATTAAACTATGGCTACACCTTC. It encodes CASAQLNYGYTF.